The source of this T cell receptor beta chain is a study of cytomegalovirus exposure and HLA in healthy donors. Study-level points and caveats: At a 0.05 false discovery rate, a later analysis found roughly 17,000 TCR beta sequences to be associated with HLA alleles.

The PCR ran on 60 Vbeta and 13 Jbeta primers. The protocol was immunoSEQ multiplex PCR, while the TCRdb copy is restricted to in-frame clones and leaves out a portion. The top ten clones hold 2% to 2.5% of a sample with over 130,000 clones, around 81% of them seen once. On this clone: Its target is unknown.

Material: PBMCs. The receptor's source is a man aged 50 to 59 in good health and CMV-seronegative.

DNA of the CDR3: TGCGCCAGCAGCTCGACAGGGGGTCCCTACGAGCAGTACTTC. Residues: CASSSTGGPYEQYF. The V call is TRBV5-1, the J call TRBJ2-7; TRBD1 matches at 9 bases. This CDR3 is 14 amino acids long. Germline V gene lookup returns CDR1 SGHRS and CDR2 YFSETQ. The V gene end was trimmed by 3 bases and the J gene end by 2 bases; junction bases not matched to a gene: 3.